The 16 T cell receptor beta chains below were found in one sample sequenced in a study of cytomegalovirus exposure and HLA in healthy donors. The PCR had 60 Vbeta and 13 Jbeta primers. The repertoire was sequenced with immunoSEQ multiplex PCR; TCRdb's copy has only in-frame clones and lacks some. The table records 150,000 or so clones, more than 75% of them present only once. The source material was PBMCs. These receptor sequences come from a middle-aged woman in good health and CMV-seronegative.

J is TRBJ1-2 and V is TRBV7-9; D remains unclear. The V gene's germline CDR1 is SEHNR and CDR2 FQNEAQ (reference sequence). The V and J ends lost 4 bases and 6 bases respectively, with 21 bases between them. The CDR3 loop spans 16 amino acids. CDR3 residues: CASSSHGGIQLDGYTF. The DNA of the CDR3 is TGTGCCAGCAGCTCGCACGGAGGGATCCAACTAGATGGCTACACCTTC.

This clone has more than one count but fewer than ten. Written as DNA, the CDR3 is TGCGCCAGCAGCCAAAAGGTGGGACAGGGGCAAGAGACCCAGTACTTC. Its protein is CASSQKVGQGQETQYF. This chain links TRBV4-1 with TRBJ2-5; TRBD1 matches at 10 bases. Unmatched junction bases numbered 5, after V lost 2 bases and J lost 2 bases. CDR1 MGHRA and CDR2 YSYEKL come from the germline V gene. The CDR3 runs to 16 residues.

This clone was counted a few times. The V gene is TRBV10-2, the J gene TRBJ2-7, with TRBD2 identical over 7 bases. CDR1 WSHSY and CDR2 SAAADI come from the germline V gene. This CDR3 contains 14 residues. Trimming took 4 bases from V and 6 from J; bases not matched to a gene: 9. The CDR3 here is CASSVVAGDGEQYF. DNA for the CDR3: TGCGCCAGCAGTGTTGTGGCGGGAGATGGCGAGCAGTACTTC.

This clone was found a few times. This sequence joins TRBV7-7 and TRBJ2-2, with TRBD2 identical over 8 bases. Per the germline V gene, CDR1 is SSHAT and CDR2 is FNYEAQ (reference sequence). This CDR3 has 15 residues. V shed 1 base, J shed 7 bases, and the junction held 5 bases outside the gene matches. The CDR3 region is CASSLDGGAGGELFF. Written as DNA, the CDR3 is TGTGCCAGCAGCTTAGACGGGGGGGCAGGCGGGGAGCTGTTTTTT.

The chain carries TRBV13 and TRBJ1-2, with TRBD1 matching 7 bases. CDR1 and CDR2 (germline): PRHDT, FYEKMQ (reference sequence). The CDR3 runs to 14 residues. V shed 4 bases and J 4 bases; nucleotides not matched to a gene: 6. As DNA, the CDR3 is TGTGCCAGCAGCTCGCGACAGGGTCGCTATGGCTACACCTTC. Its translation: CASSSRQGRYGYTF.

This chain joins TRBV7-3 and TRBJ2-1; possible D gene TRBD1, 8 bases. Germline-derived CDR1 and CDR2 are SGHTA and FQGTGA. V was shortened by 5 bases and J by 8 bases, with 16 bases between the two germline ends. The CDR3 runs to 14 residues. The CDR3 region is CASSQTQGGYEQFF. The CDR3 DNA follows: TGTGCCAGCAGCCAAACACAGGGGGGGTATGAGCAGTTCTTC.

The J gene is TRBJ2-3, the V gene TRBV6-1; D unresolved. There are 14 residues in the CDR3. Between the trimmed V and J ends, which lost 4 bases and 2 bases, there was a span of 10 bases. Germline-derived CDR1 and CDR2 are MNHNS and SASEGT. The CDR3 DNA reads as TGTGCCAGCAGTGTCCGGTACCCCACAGATACGCAGTATTTT. The encoded protein is CASSVRYPTDTQYF.

In nucleotides, the CDR3 is TGTGCCAGCAGTTACTCGAGTTTGAACACTGAAGCTTTCTTT. Its protein is CASSYSSLNTEAFF. V gene TRBV6-6 combines with J gene TRBJ1-1; D is uncertain. Trimming stripped 0 bases from V and 0 bases from J, with 5 bases between. CDR3 length: 14 amino acids. Germline V gene lookup returns CDR1 MNHNY and CDR2 SVGAGI (reference sequence).

The gene calls are TRBV5-4 and TRBJ2-1; D might be TRBD2 (6 bases). V was clipped by 3 bases and J by 5 bases, with 15 bases between them. Germline values: CDR1 SGHNT, CDR2 YYREEE (reference sequence). The CDR3 totals 15 residues. CDR3 nucleotides: TGTGCCAGCAGCTGGGGGGTAGAGGGTGACAATGAGCAGTTCTTC. Protein: CASSWGVEGDNEQFF.

The gene calls are TRBV4-3 and TRBJ2-1, with D possibly matching TRBD1 (6 bases). The CDR3 loop spans 14 amino acids. CDR1 and CDR2 (germline): LGHNA, YSLEER. Trimming removed 4 bases at V and 7 bases at J, with 14 bases between. The CDR3 loop reads CASSLRGGRNEQFF. In DNA, the CDR3 is TGCGCCAGCAGCCTCAGGGGTGGTCGAAATGAGCAGTTCTTC.

V and J are TRBV19 and TRBJ2-6; possibly TRBD1 for D (6 bases). The CDR3 totals 17 residues. Per germline, CDR1 LNHDA and CDR2 SQIVND (reference sequence). Deletions cut 6 bases from V and 0 bases from J, with 15 bases between. The CDR3 bases are TGTGCCAGTAGGGCAGACAGGCTTAACTCTGGGGCCAACGTCCTGACTTTC. It encodes CASRADRLNSGANVLTF. Based on the CDR3 plus reference TRBV19 and TRBJ2-6, the full variable domain is DGGITQSPKYLFRKEGQNVTLSCEQNLNHDAMYWYRQDPGQGLRLIYYSQIVNDFQKGDIAEGYSVSREKKESFPLTVTSAQKNPTAFYLCASRADRLNSGANVLTFGAGSRLTVL.

The chain carries TRBV7-8 and TRBJ1-3, with 7 nucleotides matching TRBD1. Germline lookup yields CDR1 SGHVS and CDR2 FQNEAQ. This CDR3 region has 16 residues. After removal of 5 bases from V and 2 bases from J, the junction contained 9 bases not matched to a gene. In DNA, the CDR3 is TGTGCCAGCAGCCCGAAGACAGGGATGGCTGGAAACACCATATATTTT. Protein: CASSPKTGMAGNTIYF.

This clone was counted between two and nine times. The J gene is TRBJ1-1, the V gene TRBV11-2; 10 nucleotides agree with TRBD1. Germline values: CDR1 SGHAT, CDR2 FQNNGV. V lost 0 bases, J lost 8 bases, and 3 bases stayed unmatched. The CDR3 contains 14 residues. In DNA form, the CDR3 reads TGTGCCAGCAGCTTAGATTGGGGACAGGGGGAAGCTTTCTTT. Translated, it gives CASSLDWGQGEAFF.

In its sample, this clone was seen a few times. This rearrangement joins TRBV21-1 to TRBJ1-5; the tabulated D call, TRBD1, remains unverified against the DNA. TRBV21-1 is a recognized pseudogene. The CDR3 runs to 17 residues. The CDR3 here is CASSKNRGNPANQPQHF. CDR3 coding DNA: TGTGCCAGCAGCAAGAACAGGGGGAACCCAGCCAATCAGCCCCAGCATTTT.

This clone has a single count. The chain links TRBV7-2 to TRBJ2-1, with 10 nucleotides matching TRBD2. V was clipped by 1 base and J by 8 bases; unmatched bases: 2. The germline CDR1 and CDR2 sequences are SGHTA and FQGNSA. The CDR3 runs 14 residues. The CDR3 DNA sequence: TGTGCCAGCAGCTTAGGGACTAGCGGTGATGAGCAGTTCTTC. This sequence encodes CASSLGTSGDEQFF.

The V gene is TRBV4-2, the J gene TRBJ2-3; 10 bases map to TRBD2. J lost 6 bases, V lost 0 bases, and 9 bases had no gene match. Germline CDR1 LGHNA, CDR2 YNFKEQ. The CDR3 covers 17 residues. CDR3 bases: TGTGCCAGCAGCCAAGACCCAGCGGGAGGGCCGGGGGATACGCAGTATTTT. Protein sequence: CASSQDPAGGPGDTQYF.